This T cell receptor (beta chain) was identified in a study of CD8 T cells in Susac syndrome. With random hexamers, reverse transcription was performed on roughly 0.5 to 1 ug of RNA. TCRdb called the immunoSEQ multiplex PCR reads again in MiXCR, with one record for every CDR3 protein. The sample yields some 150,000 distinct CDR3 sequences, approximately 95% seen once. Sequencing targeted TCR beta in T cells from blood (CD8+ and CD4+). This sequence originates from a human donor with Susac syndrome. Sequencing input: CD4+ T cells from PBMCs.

The CDR3: CASSEDVLLTGELFF. The DNA for the CDR3 is TGTGCCAGCAGTGAAGATGTCCTACTCACCGGGGAGCTGTTTTTT. V and J are TRBV25-1 and TRBJ2-2; D call uncertain. The germline CDR1 and CDR2 sequences are MGHDK and SYGVNS. The CDR3 sequence is 15 residues long. V was pared by 2 bases and J by 4 bases, with 11 bases between.